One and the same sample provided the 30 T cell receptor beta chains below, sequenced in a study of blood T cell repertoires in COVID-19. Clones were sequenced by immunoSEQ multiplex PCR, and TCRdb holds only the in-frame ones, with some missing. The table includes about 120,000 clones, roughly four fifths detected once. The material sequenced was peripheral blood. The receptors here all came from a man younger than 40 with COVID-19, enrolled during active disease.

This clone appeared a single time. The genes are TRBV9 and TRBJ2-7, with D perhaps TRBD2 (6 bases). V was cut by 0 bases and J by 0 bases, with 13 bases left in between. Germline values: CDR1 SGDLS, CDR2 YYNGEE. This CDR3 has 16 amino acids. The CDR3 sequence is CASSVGGADSSYEQYF. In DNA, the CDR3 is TGTGCCAGCAGCGTAGGCGGGGCCGATAGCTCCTACGAGCAGTACTTC.

The DNA of the CDR3 is TGTGCCAGCTCACCAGCGGGACAGGGGGCAAACACCGGGGAGCTGTTTTTT. Protein product: CASSPAGQGANTGELFF. The chain carries TRBV18 and TRBJ2-2; 12 bases agree with TRBD1. J was trimmed by 2 bases and V by 2 bases; bases with no gene match: 3. CDR1 is KGHSH, CDR2 LQKENI, per germline. The CDR3 runs 17 residues. Full variable domain (remainder filled in from reference TRBV18 and TRBJ2-2): NAGVMQNPRHLVRRRGQEARLRCSPMKGHSHVYWYRQLPEEGLKFMVYLQKENIIDESGMPKERFSAEFPKEGPSILRIQQVVRGDSAAYFCASSPAGQGANTGELFFGEGSRLTVL.

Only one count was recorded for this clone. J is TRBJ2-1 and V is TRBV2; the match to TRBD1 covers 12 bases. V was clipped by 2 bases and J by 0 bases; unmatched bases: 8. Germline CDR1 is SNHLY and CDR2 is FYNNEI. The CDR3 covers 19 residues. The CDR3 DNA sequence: TGTGCCAGCAGTGAATGGGGGACAGGGGGCCGGAGCTCCTACAATGAGCAGTTCTTC. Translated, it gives CASSEWGTGGRSSYNEQFF.

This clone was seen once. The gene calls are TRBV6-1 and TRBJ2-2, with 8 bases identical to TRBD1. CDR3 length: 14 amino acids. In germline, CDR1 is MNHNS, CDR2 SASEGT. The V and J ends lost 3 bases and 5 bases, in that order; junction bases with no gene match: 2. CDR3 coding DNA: TGTGCCAGCAGTGACAGGGGGCGTACCGGGGAGCTGTTTTTT. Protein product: CASSDRGRTGELFF.

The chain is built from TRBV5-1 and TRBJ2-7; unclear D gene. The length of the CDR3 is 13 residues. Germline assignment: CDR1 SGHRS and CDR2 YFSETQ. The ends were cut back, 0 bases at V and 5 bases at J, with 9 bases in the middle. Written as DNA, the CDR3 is TGCGCCAGCAGCTTGGCCCAGGTCCACGAGCAGTACTTC. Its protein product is CASSLAQVHEQYF.

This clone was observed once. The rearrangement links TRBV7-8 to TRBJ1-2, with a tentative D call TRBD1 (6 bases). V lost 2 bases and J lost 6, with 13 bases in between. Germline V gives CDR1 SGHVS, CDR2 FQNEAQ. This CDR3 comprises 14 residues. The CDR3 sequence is CASSLWEGEDGYTF. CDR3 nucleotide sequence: TGTGCCAGCAGCTTATGGGAGGGGGAAGATGGCTACACCTTC.

The CDR3 region is CASSPRFSGTDTQYF. Here the CDR3 DNA reads TGTGCCAGCTCACCACGGTTCTCGGGCACAGATACGCAGTATTTT. The chain combines TRBV18 with TRBJ2-3; D remains ambiguous. Germline V gives CDR1 KGHSH, CDR2 LQKENI. V lost 1 base, J lost 1 base, and 9 bases lay in between. The CDR3 spans 15 residues.

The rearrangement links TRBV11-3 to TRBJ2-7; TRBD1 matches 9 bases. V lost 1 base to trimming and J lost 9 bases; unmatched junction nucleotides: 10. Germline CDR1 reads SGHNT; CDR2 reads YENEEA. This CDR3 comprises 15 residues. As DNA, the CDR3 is TGTGCCAGCAGCTTAGTTCCGGACAGGGGTGGTAGGCAGTACTTC. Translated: CASSLVPDRGGRQYF.

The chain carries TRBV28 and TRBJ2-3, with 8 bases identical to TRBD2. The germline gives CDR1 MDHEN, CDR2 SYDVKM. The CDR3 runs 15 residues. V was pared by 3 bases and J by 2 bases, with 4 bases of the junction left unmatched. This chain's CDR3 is CASSFGGGATDTQYF. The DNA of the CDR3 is TGTGCCAGCAGTTTCGGGGGGGGAGCCACAGATACGCAGTATTTT.

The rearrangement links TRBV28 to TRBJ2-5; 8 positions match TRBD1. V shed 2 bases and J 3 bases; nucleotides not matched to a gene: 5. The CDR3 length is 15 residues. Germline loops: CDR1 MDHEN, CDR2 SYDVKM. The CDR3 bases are TGTGCCAGCAGTTTAGGACAGGGTGGAGAAGAGACCCAGTACTTC. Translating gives CASSLGQGGEETQYF.

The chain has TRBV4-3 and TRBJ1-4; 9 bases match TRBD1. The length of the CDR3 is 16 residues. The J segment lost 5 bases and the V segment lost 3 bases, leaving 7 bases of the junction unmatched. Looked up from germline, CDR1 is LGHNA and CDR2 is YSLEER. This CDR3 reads CASSHQIGTGNEKLFF. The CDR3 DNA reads TGCGCCAGCAGCCACCAAATCGGGACAGGGAATGAAAAACTGTTTTTT.

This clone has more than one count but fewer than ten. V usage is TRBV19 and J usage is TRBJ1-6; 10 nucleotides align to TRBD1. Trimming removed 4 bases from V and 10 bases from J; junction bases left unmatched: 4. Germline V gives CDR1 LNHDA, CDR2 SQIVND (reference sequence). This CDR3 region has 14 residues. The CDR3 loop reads CASSTTGGRSPLHF. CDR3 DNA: TGTGCCAGTAGTACGACAGGGGGCAGGTCACCCCTCCACTTT.

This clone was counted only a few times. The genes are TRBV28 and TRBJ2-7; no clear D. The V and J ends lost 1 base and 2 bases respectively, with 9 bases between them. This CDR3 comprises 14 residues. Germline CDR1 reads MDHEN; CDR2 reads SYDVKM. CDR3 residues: CASSLLGRTYEQYF. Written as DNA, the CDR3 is TGTGCCAGCAGTTTATTGGGCAGGACCTACGAGCAGTACTTC.

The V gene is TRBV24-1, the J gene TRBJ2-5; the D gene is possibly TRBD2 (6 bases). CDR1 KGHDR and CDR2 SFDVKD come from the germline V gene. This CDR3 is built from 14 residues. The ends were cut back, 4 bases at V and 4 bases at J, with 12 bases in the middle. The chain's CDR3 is CATSDPTSLETQYF. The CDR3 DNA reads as TGTGCCACCAGTGACCCGACTAGTCTAGAGACCCAGTACTTC.

The CDR3 loop is CSVGALSGRAPDTQYF. In DNA, the CDR3 is TGCAGCGTTGGGGCCCTTAGCGGGAGGGCCCCCGATACGCAGTATTTT. The genes are TRBV29-1 and TRBJ2-3; 11 bases map to TRBD2. Germline V gene lookup returns CDR1 SQVTM and CDR2 ANQGSEA. V gave up 4 bases and J gave up 6 bases; unmatched junction bases: 12. The CDR3 runs to 16 residues.

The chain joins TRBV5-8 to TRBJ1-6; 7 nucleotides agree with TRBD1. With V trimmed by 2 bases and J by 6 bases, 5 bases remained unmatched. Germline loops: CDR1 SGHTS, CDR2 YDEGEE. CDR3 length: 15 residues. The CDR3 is CASSFSGTVNSPLHF. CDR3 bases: TGTGCCAGCAGCTTTTCCGGGACAGTTAATTCACCCCTCCACTTT.

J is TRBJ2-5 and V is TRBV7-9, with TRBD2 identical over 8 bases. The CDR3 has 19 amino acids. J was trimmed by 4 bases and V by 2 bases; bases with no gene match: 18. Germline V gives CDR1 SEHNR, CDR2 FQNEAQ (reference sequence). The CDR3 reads CASSLRSGRIRFDRETQYF. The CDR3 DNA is TGTGCCAGCAGCTTAAGGAGCGGGAGAATACGATTTGATAGAGAGACCCAGTACTTC.

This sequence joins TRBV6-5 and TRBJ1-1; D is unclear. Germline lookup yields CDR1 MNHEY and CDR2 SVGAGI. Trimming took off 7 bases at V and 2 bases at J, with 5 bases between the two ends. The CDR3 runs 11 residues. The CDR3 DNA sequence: TGTGCCAGCACCATTAACACTGAAGCTTTCTTT. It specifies CASTINTEAFF.

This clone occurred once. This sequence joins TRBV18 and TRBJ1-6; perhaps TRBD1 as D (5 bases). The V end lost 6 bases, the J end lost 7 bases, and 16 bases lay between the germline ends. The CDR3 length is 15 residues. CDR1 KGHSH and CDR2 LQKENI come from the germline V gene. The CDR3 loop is CASSDMSGMNSPLHF. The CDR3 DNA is TGTGCCAGCTCCGATATGTCAGGGATGAATTCACCCCTCCACTTT.

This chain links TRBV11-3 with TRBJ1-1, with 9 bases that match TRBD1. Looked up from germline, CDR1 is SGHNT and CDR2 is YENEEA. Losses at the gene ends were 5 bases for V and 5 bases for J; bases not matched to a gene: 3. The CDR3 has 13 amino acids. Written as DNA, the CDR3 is TGTGCCAGCAGCCGGGACAGGGTGACTGAAGCTTTCTTT. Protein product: CASSRDRVTEAFF.

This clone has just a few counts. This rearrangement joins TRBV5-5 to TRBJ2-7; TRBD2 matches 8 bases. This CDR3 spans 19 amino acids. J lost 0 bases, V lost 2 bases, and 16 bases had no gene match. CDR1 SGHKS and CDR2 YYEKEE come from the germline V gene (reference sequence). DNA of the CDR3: TGTGCCAGCAGCTTCACAGCGGGGGTAATCGGGAGTGGCTCCTACGAGCAGTACTTC. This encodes CASSFTAGVIGSGSYEQYF.

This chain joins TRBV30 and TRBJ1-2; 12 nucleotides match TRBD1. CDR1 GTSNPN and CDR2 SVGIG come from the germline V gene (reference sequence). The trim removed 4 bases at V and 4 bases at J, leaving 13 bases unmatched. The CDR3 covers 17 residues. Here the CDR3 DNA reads TGTGCCTGGATCCCGTCCGGGACAGGGGGCATAGGCTATGGCTACACCTTC. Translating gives CAWIPSGTGGIGYGYTF. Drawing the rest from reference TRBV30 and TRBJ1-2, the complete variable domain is SQTIHQWPATLVQPVGSPLSLECTVEGTSNPNLYWYRQAAGRGLQLLFYSVGIGQISSEVPQNLSASRPQDRQFILSSKKLLLSDSGFYLCAWIPSGTGGIGYGYTFGSGTRLTVV.

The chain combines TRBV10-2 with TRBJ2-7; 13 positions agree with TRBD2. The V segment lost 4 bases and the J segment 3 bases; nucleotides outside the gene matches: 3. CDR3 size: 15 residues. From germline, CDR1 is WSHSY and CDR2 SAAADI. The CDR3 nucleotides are TGCGCCAGCAGTGGGGGACTAGCGGGGTTCTACGAGCAGTACTTC. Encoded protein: CASSGGLAGFYEQYF.

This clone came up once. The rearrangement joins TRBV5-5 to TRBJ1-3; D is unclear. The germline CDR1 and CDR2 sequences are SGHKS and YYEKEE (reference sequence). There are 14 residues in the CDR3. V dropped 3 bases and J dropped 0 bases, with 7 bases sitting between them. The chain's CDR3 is CASSSRFSGNTIYF. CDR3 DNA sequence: TGTGCCAGCAGCTCCAGATTCTCTGGAAACACCATATATTTT.

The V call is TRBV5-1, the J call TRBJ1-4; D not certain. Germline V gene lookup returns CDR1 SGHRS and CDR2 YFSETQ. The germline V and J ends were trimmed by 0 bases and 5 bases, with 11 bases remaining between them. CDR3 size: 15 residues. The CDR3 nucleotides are TGCGCCAGCAGCTTGGAGTCAGGTCGGAATGAAAAACTGTTTTTT. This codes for CASSLESGRNEKLFF. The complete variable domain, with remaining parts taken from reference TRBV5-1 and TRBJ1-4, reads KAGVTQTPRYLIKTRGQQVTLSCSPISGHRSVSWYQQTPGQGLQFLFEYFSETQRNKGNFPGRFSGRQFSNSRSEMNVSTLELGDSALYLCASSLESGRNEKLFFGSGTQLSVL.

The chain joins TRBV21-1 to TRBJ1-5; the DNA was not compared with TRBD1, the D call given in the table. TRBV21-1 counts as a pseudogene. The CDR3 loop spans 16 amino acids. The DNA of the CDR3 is TGTGCCAGCAGCACCCACAGGGCCCCCCACAATCAGCCCCAGCATTTT. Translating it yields CASSTHRAPHNQPQHF.

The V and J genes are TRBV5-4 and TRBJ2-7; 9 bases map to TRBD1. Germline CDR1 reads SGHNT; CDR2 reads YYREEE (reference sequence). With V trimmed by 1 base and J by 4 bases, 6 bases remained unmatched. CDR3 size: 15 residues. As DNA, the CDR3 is TGTGCCAGCAGCTTGTATGGGACAGGGCTATACGAGCAGTACTTC. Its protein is CASSLYGTGLYEQYF. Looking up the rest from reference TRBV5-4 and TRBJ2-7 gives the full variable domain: ETGVTQSPTHLIKTRGQQVTLRCSSQSGHNTVSWYQQALGQGPQFIFQYYREEENGRGNFPPRFSGLQFPNYSSELNVNALELDDSALYLCASSLYGTGLYEQYFGPGTRLTVT.

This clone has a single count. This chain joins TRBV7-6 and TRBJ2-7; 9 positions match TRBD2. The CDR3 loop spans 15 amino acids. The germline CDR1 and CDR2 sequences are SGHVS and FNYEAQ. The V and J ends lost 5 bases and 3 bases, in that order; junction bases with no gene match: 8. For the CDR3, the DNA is TGTGCCAGCAGCCCAACTAGCGGGCCAATCTACGAGCAGTACTTC. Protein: CASSPTSGPIYEQYF.

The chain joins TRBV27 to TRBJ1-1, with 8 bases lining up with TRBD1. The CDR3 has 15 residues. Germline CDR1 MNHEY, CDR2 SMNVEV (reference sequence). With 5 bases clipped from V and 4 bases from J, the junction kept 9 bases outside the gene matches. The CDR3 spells CASSISRTGTTEAFF. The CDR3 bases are TGTGCCAGCAGTATCTCCAGGACAGGGACCACTGAAGCTTTCTTT.

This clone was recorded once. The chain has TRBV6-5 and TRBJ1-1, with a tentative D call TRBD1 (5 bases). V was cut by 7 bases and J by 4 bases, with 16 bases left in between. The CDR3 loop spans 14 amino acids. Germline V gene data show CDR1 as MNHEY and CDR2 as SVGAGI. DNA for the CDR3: TGTGCCAGCAATATTCTAGGGGAGGGCACTGAAGCTTTCTTT. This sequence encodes CASNILGEGTEAFF.